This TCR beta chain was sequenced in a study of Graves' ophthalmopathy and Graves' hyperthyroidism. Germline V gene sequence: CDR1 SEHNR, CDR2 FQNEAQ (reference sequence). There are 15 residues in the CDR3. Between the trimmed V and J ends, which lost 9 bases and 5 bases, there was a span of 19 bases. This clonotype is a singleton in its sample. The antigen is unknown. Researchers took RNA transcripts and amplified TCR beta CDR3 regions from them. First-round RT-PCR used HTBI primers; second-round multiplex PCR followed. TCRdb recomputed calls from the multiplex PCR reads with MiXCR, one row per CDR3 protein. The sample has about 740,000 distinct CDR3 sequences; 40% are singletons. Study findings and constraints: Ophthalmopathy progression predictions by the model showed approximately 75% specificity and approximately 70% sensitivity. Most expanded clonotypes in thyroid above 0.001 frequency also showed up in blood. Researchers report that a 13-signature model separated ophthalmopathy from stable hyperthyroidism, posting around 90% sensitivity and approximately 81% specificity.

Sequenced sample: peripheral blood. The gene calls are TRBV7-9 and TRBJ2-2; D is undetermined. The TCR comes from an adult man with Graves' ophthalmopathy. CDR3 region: CASSIRRVVTGELFF. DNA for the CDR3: TGTGCCAGTAGTATTCGAAGGGTAGTAACCGGGGAGCTGTTTTTT.